Given below is one T cell receptor (beta chain) in context. What it recognizes is unknown. The data originate from a study of early T cells in non-severe SARS-CoV-2 infection. The V gene lost 3 bases and the J gene lost 5 bases, with 8 bases spanning the gap. Germline lookup yields CDR1 MRHNA and CDR2 SNTAGT. The CDR3 extends over 13 amino acids. General study findings and limits: Matching results from VDJdb favored anti-spike CD8 responses, leaving private and CD4 specificities undetected.

TCRdb reanalysed the 5' RACE reads using MiXCR and keeps one entry per CDR3 protein. The sample has tens of thousands of distinct CDR3 sequences; 12% are singletons. Material: whole blood. V usage is TRBV6-4 and J usage is TRBJ2-1; D tentatively fits TRBD1 or TRBD2 (5 bases each). The TCR was taken from an adult who was a healthcare worker with PCR-confirmed SARS-CoV-2 infection or an uninfected control (not recorded which). CDR3 nucleotide sequence: TGTGCCAGCAGTGAAGGGACCCACAATGAGCAGTTCTTC. The encoded protein is CASSEGTHNEQFF.